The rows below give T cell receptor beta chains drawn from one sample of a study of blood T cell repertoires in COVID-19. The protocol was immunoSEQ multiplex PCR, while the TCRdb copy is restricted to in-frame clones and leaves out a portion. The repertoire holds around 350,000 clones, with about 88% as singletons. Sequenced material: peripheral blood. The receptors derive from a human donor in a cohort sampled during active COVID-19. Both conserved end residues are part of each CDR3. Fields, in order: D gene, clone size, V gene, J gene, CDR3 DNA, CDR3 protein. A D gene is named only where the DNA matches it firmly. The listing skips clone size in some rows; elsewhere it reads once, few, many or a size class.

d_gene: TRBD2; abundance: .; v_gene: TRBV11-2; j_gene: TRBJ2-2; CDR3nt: TGTGCCAGCAGCTTACGACTAGCCGAAACCGGGGAGCTGTTTTTT; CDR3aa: CASSLRLAETGELFF
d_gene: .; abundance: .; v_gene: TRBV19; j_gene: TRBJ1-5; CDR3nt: TGTGCCAGTAGTAGCGGGCCCCAGCATTTT; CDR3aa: CASSSGPQHF
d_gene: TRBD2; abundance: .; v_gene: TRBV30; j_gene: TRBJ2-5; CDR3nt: TGTGCCTGGAGTGTACCGGGACTACTGTACCAAGAGACCCAGTACTTC; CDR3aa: CAWSVPGLLYQETQYF
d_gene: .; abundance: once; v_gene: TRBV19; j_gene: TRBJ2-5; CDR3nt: TGTGCCAGTAGTATCGGAGGGGTATCCGGGACCCAGTACTTC; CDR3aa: CASSIGGVSGTQYF
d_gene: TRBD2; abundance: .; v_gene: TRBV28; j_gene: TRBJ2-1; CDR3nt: TGTGCCAGCTCCGGGACTAGCGGGAGCAATGAGCAGTTCTTC; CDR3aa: CASSGTSGSNEQFF
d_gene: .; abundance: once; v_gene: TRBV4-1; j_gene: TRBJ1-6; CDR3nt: TGCGCCAGCAGCCAATGGTCCGGAGCGGGTCTTAATTCACCCCTCCACTTT; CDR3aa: CASSQWSGAGLNSPLHF
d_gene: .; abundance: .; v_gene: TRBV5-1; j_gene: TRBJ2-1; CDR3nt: TGCGCCAGCAGCTTGGAAGGGGGGGTTCAGAATGAGCAGTTCTTC; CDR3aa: CASSLEGGVQNEQFF
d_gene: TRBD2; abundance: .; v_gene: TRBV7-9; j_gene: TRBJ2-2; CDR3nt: TGTGCCAGCAGCTTAGCAGCGGGGCGACACACCGGGGAGCTGTTTTTT; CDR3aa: CASSLAAGRHTGELFF
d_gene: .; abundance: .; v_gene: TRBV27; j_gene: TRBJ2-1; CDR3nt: TGTGCCAGCAGTTTAGGTACAGGGTGGGATGAGCAGTTCTTC; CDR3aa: CASSLGTGWDEQFF
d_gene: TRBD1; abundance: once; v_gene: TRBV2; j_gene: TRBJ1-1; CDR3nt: TGTGCCAGCAGGGACGCTATGACAGGGGGGTTTCAAGCTTTCTTT; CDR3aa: CASRDAMTGGFQAFF
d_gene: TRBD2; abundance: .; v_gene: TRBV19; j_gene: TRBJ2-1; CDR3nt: TGTGCCAGTAGTATTAGCGGGGCGGGCCTTTACAATGAGCAGTTCTTC; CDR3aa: CASSISGAGLYNEQFF
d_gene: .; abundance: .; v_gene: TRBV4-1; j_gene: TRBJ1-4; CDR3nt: TGCGCCAGCAGCCAAGTTGGCCAGAATGAAAAACTGTTTTTT; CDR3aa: CASSQVGQNEKLFF
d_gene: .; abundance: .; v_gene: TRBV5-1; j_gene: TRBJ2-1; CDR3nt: TGCGCCAGCAGCGACCGGGGAATCAGAAATGAGCAGTTCTTC; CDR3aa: CASSDRGIRNEQFF
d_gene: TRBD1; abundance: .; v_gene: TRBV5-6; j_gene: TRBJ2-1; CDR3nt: TGTGCCAGCAGCTTGGGACAGGGTGAGCAGTTCTTC; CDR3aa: CASSLGQGEQFF
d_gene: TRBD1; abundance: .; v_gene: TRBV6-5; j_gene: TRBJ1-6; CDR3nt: TGTGCCAGCATCAGACAGGGTGGAAATTCACCCCTCCACTTT; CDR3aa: CASIRQGGNSPLHF
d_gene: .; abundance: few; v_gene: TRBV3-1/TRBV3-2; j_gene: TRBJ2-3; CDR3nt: TGTGCCAGCAGCCATAATGGGGAGCCGCCGGAGTATTTT; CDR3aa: CASSHNGEPPEYF
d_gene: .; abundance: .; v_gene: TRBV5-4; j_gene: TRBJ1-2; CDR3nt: TGTGCCAGCAGCAAACCAGATAACTATGGCTACACCTTC; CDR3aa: CASSKPDNYGYTF
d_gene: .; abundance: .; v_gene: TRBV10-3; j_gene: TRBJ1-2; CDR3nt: TGTGCCATCAGTGAGTCCCCCGACACCTACTATGGCTACACCTTC; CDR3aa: CAISESPDTYYGYTF
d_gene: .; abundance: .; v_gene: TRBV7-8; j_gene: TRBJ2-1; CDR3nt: TGTGCCAGCAGCTTAGGGCGGCGTGGAAGCTACAATGAGCAGTTCTTC; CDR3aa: CASSLGRRGSYNEQFF
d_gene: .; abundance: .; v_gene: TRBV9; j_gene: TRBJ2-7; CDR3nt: TGTGCCAGCAGCGAGGGGGTTTGGTCCTACGAGCAGTACTTC; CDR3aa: CASSEGVWSYEQYF
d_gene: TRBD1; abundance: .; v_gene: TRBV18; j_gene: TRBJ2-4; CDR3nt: TGTGCCAGCTCACCGCCTAATACAGGGGTTGGAAACATTCAGTACTTC; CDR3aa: CASSPPNTGVGNIQYF
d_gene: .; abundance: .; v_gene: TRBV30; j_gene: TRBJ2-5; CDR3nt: TGTGCCTGGACCCTAAGGGGGGGTGCAGAGACCCAGTACTTC; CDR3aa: CAWTLRGGAETQYF
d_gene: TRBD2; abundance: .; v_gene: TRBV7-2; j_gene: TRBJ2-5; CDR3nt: TGTGCCAGCAGCTTAGGAGGGCTAGCGGTGTACCAAGAGACCCAGTACTTC; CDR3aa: CASSLGGLAVYQETQYF
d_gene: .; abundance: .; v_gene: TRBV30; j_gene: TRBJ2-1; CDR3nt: TGTGCCTGGAGTGGGGGCCTGACCTACAATGAGCAGTTCTTC; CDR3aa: CAWSGGLTYNEQFF
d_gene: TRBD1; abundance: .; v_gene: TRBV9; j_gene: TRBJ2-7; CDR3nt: TGTGCCAGCAGCGCTGGAGGACAGGGGGCCTACGAGCAGTACTTC; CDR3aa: CASSAGGQGAYEQYF
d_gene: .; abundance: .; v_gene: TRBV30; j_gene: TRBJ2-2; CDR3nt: TGTGCCTGGAGTGTACTAGTGATCGGGGAGCTGTTTTTT; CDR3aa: CAWSVLVIGELFF
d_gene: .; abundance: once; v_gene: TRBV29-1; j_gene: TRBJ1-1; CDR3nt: TGCAGCGTTGTTTCGTCGGGAGTTGAAACTGAAGCTTTCTTT; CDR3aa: CSVVSSGVETEAFF
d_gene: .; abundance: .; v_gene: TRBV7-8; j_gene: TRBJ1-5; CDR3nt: TGTGCCAGCAGCCCACGACAGCTTGGCAATCAGCCCCAGCATTTT; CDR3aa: CASSPRQLGNQPQHF
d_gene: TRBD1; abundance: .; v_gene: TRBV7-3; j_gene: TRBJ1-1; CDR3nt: TGTGCCAGCAGTTTTAGGGCAGGGGGAACTTTCTTT; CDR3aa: CASSFRAGGTFF
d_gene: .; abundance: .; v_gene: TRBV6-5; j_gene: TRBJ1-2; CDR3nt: TGTGCCAGCCGACTACAGACCCCAAACTATGGCTACACCTTC; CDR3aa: CASRLQTPNYGYTF
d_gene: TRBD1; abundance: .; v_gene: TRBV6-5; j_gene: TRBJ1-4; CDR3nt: TGTGCCAGCAGTTACTCGACCGTGGGACAGCTTGAAAAACTGTTTTTT; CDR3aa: CASSYSTVGQLEKLFF
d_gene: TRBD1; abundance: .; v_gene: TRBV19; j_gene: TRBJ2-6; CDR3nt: TGTGCCAGTACCGACAGGATGGGAGGACAGGGGATGTTTACTGGGGCCAACGTCCTGACTTTC; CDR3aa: CASTDRMGGQGMFTGANVLTF
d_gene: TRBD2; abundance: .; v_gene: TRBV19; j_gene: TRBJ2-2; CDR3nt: TGTGCCAGTAGTGATGGCGGGAGGAACACCGGGGAGCTGTTTTTT; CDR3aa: CASSDGGRNTGELFF
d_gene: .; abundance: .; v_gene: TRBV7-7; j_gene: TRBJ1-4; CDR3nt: TGTGCCAGCAGCAAGGGGATGAATGAAAAACTGTTTTTT; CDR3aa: CASSKGMNEKLFF
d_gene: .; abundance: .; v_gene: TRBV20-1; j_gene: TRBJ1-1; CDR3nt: TGCAGTGCAGCCCCCGAGATAGAAGCTTTCTTT; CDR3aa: CSAAPEIEAFF
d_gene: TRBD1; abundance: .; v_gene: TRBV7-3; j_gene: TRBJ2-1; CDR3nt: TGTGCCAGCAGCTTAACCCAGGGGGCCTACAATGAGCAGTTCTTC; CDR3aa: CASSLTQGAYNEQFF
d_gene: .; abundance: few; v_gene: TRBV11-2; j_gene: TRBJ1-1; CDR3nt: TGTGCCAGCAGCTTAGGGTGGGCAGGTTGGGAGGATGGCCTTGAAGCTTTCTTT; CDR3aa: CASSLGWAGWEDGLEAFF
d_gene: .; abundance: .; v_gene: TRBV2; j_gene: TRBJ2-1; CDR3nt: TGTGCCAGCAGTGATGACAGACATAGCTCCTACAATGAGCAGTTCTTC; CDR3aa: CASSDDRHSSYNEQFF
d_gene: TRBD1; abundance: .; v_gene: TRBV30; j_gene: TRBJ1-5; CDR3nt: TGTGCCTGGAGTGTGGGACAGGGAATGGAGCAGCCCCAGCATTTT; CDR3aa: CAWSVGQGMEQPQHF
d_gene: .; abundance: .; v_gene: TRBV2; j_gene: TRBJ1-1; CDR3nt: TGTGCCAGCAGAGAGACAGTAGACACTGAAGCTTTCTTT; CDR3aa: CASRETVDTEAFF
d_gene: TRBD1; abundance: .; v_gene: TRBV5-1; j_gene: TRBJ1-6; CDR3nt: TGCGCCAGCAGCTTGGAAACAGGGGGATCACCCCTCCACTTT; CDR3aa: CASSLETGGSPLHF
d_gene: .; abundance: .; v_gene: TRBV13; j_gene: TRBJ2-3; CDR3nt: TGTGCCAGCAGCTTGGGCCACCAGGGACTCCGCACAGATACGCAGTATTTT; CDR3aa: CASSLGHQGLRTDTQYF
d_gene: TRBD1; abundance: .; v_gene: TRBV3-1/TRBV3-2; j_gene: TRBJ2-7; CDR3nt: TGTGCCAGCAGCCAGCTTCCGGGACAGGGCACCTACGAGCAGTACTTC; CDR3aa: CASSQLPGQGTYEQYF
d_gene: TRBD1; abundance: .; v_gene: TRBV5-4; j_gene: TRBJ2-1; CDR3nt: TGTGCCAGCAGCTTGCCCGGGACAGGGTTACCTGAGCAGTTCTTC; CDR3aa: CASSLPGTGLPEQFF
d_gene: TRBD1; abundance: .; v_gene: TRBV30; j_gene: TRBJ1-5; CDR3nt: TGTGCCTGGAGGCCCGGGACAGGGGGTTCACAGCCCCAGCATTTT; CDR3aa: CAWRPGTGGSQPQHF
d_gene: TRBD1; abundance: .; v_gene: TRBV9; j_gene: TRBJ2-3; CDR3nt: TGTGCCAGCAGCGTCGGGACAGGGTTTACAGATACGCAGTATTTT; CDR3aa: CASSVGTGFTDTQYF
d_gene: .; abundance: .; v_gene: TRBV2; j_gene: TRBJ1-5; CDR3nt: TGTGCCAGCTCGGCTTTCGGAGGAGGCTCGGGGGAGCCCCAGCATTTT; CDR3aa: CASSAFGGGSGEPQHF
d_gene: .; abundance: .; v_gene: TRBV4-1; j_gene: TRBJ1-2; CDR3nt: TGCGCCAGCAGCCAAGATCTGGGCGTGGGCTATGGCTACACCTTC; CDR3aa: CASSQDLGVGYGYTF
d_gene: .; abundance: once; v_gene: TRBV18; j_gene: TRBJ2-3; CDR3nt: TGTGCCAGCTCACCAAATTCGGTACAGGCCACCACAGATACGCAGTATTTT; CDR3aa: CASSPNSVQATTDTQYF
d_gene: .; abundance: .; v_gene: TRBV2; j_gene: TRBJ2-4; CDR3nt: TGTGCCAGCAGTGGACACTCGAACATTCAGTACTTC; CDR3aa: CASSGHSNIQYF
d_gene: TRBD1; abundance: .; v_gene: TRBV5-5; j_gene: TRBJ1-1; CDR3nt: TGTGCCAGCAGCTTGGGTCTGACAGGGGGCAGGACTGAAGCTTTCTTT; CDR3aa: CASSLGLTGGRTEAFF
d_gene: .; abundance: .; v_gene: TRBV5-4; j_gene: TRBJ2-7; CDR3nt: TGTGCCAGCAGCTTGCCTACCGACAGGCTTCACGAGCAGTACTTC; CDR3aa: CASSLPTDRLHEQYF
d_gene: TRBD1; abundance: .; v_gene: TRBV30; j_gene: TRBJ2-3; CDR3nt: TGTGCCTGGAGCCCCGGGACAGGGGGCAGGGATACGCAGTATTTT; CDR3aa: CAWSPGTGGRDTQYF
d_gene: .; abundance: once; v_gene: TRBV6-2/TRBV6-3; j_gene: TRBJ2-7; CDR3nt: TGTGCCAGCAGTCCCTCGGAGTACGAGCAGTACTTC; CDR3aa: CASSPSEYEQYF
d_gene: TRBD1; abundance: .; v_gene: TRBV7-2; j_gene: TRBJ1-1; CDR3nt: TGTGCCAGCAGCCGTGAACAGGGGGCCGCTGAAGCTTTCTTT; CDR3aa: CASSREQGAAEAFF
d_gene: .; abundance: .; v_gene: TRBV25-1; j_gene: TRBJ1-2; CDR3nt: TGTGCCAGCAGTGAGGGGGGGCTTGGCTACACCTTC; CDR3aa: CASSEGGLGYTF
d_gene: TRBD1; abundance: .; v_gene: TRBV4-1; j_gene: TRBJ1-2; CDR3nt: TGCGCCAGCAATAGGGCCTACGTTCCGGGACAGGGTTTGGACTATGGCTACACCTTC; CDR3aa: CASNRAYVPGQGLDYGYTF